One and the same sample provided the 3 T cell receptor beta chains below, sequenced in a study of blood T cell repertoires in COVID-19. Measured with immunoSEQ multiplex PCR; TCRdb has only the in-frame clones, and not every one. The sample shows approximately 250,000 clones, nearly 85% of them seen only once. Source material: peripheral blood. The origin of the receptors is a human donor in a cohort sampled during active COVID-19.

This chain joins TRBV7-8 and TRBJ1-6; possibly TRBD1 for D (5 bases). The germline V gene has CDR1 SGHVS and CDR2 FQNEAQ. V lost 2 bases to trimming and J lost 8 bases, with 10 bases between them. This CDR3 spans 14 amino acids. CDR3 bases: TGTGCCAGCAGCTTATTCGGCAGGGATTCACCCCTCCACTTT. Its translation: CASSLFGRDSPLHF. The full variable domain, its missing parts supplied by reference TRBV7-8 and TRBJ1-6, is GAGVSQSPRYKVAKRGQDVALRCDPISGHVSLFWYQQALGQGPEFLTYFQNEAQLDKSGLPSDRFFAERPEGSVSTLKIQRTQQEDSAVYLCASSLFGRDSPLHFGNGTRLTVT.

The gene calls are TRBV18 and TRBJ2-1; 8 nucleotides match TRBD1. There are 14 residues in the CDR3. V gave up 3 bases and J gave up 12 bases; unmatched junction bases: 10. The V gene's germline CDR1 is KGHSH and CDR2 LQKENI. CDR3 region: CASSPTGTGMAQFF. In DNA form, the CDR3 reads TGTGCCAGCTCACCTACCGGGACAGGCATGGCGCAGTTCTTC.

V usage is TRBV7-8 and J usage is TRBJ2-6, with D perhaps TRBD1 (6 bases). V dropped 1 base and J dropped 0 bases, with 16 bases sitting between them. Per the germline V gene, CDR1 is SGHVS and CDR2 is FQNEAQ. The CDR3 is 19 residues long. CDR3 in amino acids: CASSLGRQAGRSGANVLTF. CDR3 sequence (DNA): TGTGCCAGCAGCTTAGGGAGACAGGCCGGGCGCTCTGGGGCCAACGTCCTGACTTTC.